The rows below give T cell receptor beta chains drawn from one sample of a study of cytomegalovirus exposure and HLA in healthy donors. Sequenced by immunoSEQ multiplex PCR; TCRdb stores in-frame clones only, minus some. The sample shows some 200,000 clones, around 70% of them seen only once. Sequenced input: PBMCs. These receptors all stem from a man in his forties in good health and CMV-seropositive. Both conserved end residues are part of each CDR3. The D gene is left open where the match is weak. Rows may omit the clone size; those that give it use once, few, many or a size class.

abundance	d_gene	v_gene	j_gene	CDR3aa	CDR3nt
-	-	TRBV28	TRBJ2-7	CATEPQGPYERYF	TGTGCCACCGAACCACAGGGACCCTACGAGCGGTACTTC
-	-	TRBV7-6	TRBJ2-5	CASSLAKDRSQETQYF	TGTGCCAGCAGCTTAGCCAAGGACAGAAGCCAAGAGACCCAGTACTTC
-	-	TRBV7-9	TRBJ2-7	CASSVYNRDEQYF	TGTGCCAGCAGCGTATACAACAGGGACGAGCAGTACTTC
-	-	TRBV6-5	TRBJ2-7	CASSPDSYSYEQYF	TGTGCCAGCAGTCCGGACAGTTACTCCTACGAGCAGTACTTC
-	TRBD1	TRBV2	TRBJ2-1	CASTRDSNEQFF	TGTGCCAGCACCAGGGACAGTAATGAGCAGTTCTTC
-	TRBD1	TRBV28	TRBJ1-2	CASSPGTGRGYTF	TGTGCCAGTAGTCCCGGGACAGGACGTGGCTACACCTTC
-	TRBD2	TRBV27	TRBJ2-3	CASSFVAGGADTQYF	TGTGCCAGCAGTTTTGTAGCGGGGGGGGCAGATACGCAGTATTTT
few	TRBD2	TRBV6-4	TRBJ2-1	CASSDRPTSGGASREQFF	TGTGCCAGCAGTGACCGCCCCACTAGCGGGGGGGCAAGCAGGGAGCAGTTCTTC
-	-	TRBV9	TRBJ2-6	CASSIQTGTRSGANVLTF	TGTGCCAGCAGCATTCAGACAGGGACTCGCTCTGGGGCCAACGTCCTGACTTTC
-	-	TRBV5-1	TRBJ1-1	CASSLGAVSWNTEAFF	TGCGCCAGCAGCTTGGGAGCGGTGAGTTGGAACACTGAAGCTTTCTTT
-	TRBD1	TRBV2	TRBJ1-2	CASSDPRDRGRRNYGYTF	TGTGCCAGCAGTGATCCCCGGGACAGGGGGCGCCGGAACTATGGCTACACCTTC
-	TRBD2	TRBV27	TRBJ2-1	CASHYSGGTRGEQFF	TGTGCCAGCCATTATAGCGGGGGCACTAGAGGGGAGCAGTTCTTC
-	TRBD1	TRBV4-3	TRBJ2-5	CASSQDRDRGETQYF	TGCGCCAGCAGCCAAGATCGGGACAGGGGGGAGACCCAGTACTTC
-	TRBD1	TRBV27	TRBJ1-2	CASSFRRGTGYTF	TGTGCCAGCAGTTTCCGCAGGGGGACTGGCTACACCTTC
-	-	TRBV7-2	TRBJ2-5	CASSLRRAQETQYF	TGTGCCAGCAGCTTACGGCGGGCCCAAGAGACCCAGTACTTC
few	TRBD1	TRBV11-3	TRBJ1-5	CASSRKGQADNQPQHF	TGTGCCAGCAGCAGAAAGGGACAGGCCGACAATCAGCCCCAGCATTTT
-	-	TRBV14	TRBJ1-2	CASSHRGLDYGYTF	TGTGCCAGCAGCCACAGGGGTTTGGACTATGGCTACACCTTC
few	TRBD2	TRBV6-1	TRBJ2-1	CASSEGSGVRKFF	TGTGCCAGCAGCGAGGGTAGCGGGGTGCGAAAGTTCTTC
-	TRBD1	TRBV5-6	TRBJ1-5	CASSAKGGGNQPQHF	TGTGCCAGCAGCGCTAAAGGGGGCGGCAATCAGCCCCAGCATTTT
-	-	TRBV5-5	TRBJ2-7	CASSYLRDRRGNEQYF	TGTGCCAGCAGCTACCTCCGAGACCGCCGGGGGAACGAGCAGTACTTC
-	-	TRBV11-2	TRBJ1-4	CAAGGGEKLFF	TGTGCCGCAGGTGGGGGGGAAAAACTGTTTTTT
-	TRBD1	TRBV6-1	TRBJ1-1	CASSDYRGAVNEAFF	TGTGCCAGCAGTGACTACAGGGGCGCCGTAAATGAAGCTTTCTTT
-	-	TRBV5-6	TRBJ2-7	CASSFRSGVLNEQYF	TGTGCCAGCAGCTTCCGTTCAGGGGTACTCAACGAGCAGTACTTC
-	-	TRBV7-7	TRBJ2-3	CASSPTLGAGEGDTQYF	TGTGCCAGCAGCCCCACCCTGGGAGCGGGTGAGGGAGATACGCAGTATTTT
-	-	TRBV6-5	TRBJ1-1	CASQTGVLDTEAFF	TGTGCCAGCCAAACGGGGGTTTTGGACACTGAAGCTTTCTTT
once	-	TRBV28	TRBJ2-5	CASSPRTEQETQYF	TGTGCCAGCAGTCCTAGGACAGAACAAGAGACCCAGTACTTC
-	-	TRBV15	TRBJ2-2	CATSRRRNTGELFF	TGTGCCACCAGCAGACGGAGGAACACCGGGGAGCTGTTTTTT
-	-	TRBV29-1	TRBJ2-3	CSVEEGQPGDTQYF	TGCAGCGTTGAAGAGGGGCAGCCGGGAGATACGCAGTATTTT
-	TRBD1	TRBV5-1	TRBJ1-3	CASSEIPAGQGAAGNTIYF	TGCGCCAGCAGCGAAATTCCGGCGGGACAGGGGGCGGCGGGAAACACCATATATTTT
-	TRBD1	TRBV5-6	TRBJ2-7	CASSRNPWDRDYEQYF	TGTGCCAGCAGCCGGAACCCTTGGGACAGAGACTACGAGCAGTACTTC
-	TRBD2	TRBV10-1	TRBJ2-4	CASSSGLAGVHLIAKNIQYF	TGCGCCAGCAGTTCCGGACTAGCGGGGGTCCACCTTATAGCCAAAAACATTCAGTACTTC
few	TRBD2	TRBV5-1	TRBJ2-1	CASSWGTSGSYNEQFF	TGCGCCAGCAGCTGGGGGACTAGCGGATCCTACAATGAGCAGTTCTTC
-	-	TRBV5-1	TRBJ1-4	CASSLLGGNEKLFF	TGCGCCAGCAGCTTGTTGGGGGGTAATGAAAAACTGTTTTTT
-	TRBD2	TRBV7-9	TRBJ2-7	CASSGGGAAVEQYF	TGTGCCAGCAGCGGGGGAGGGGCTGCAGTCGAGCAGTACTTC
-	TRBD1	TRBV9	TRBJ2-6	CASSVRTGGNVLTF	TGTGCCAGCAGCGTCCGGACAGGGGGGAACGTCCTGACTTTC
-	-	TRBV28	TRBJ1-4	CASSLPWGQNATNEKLFF	TGTGCCAGCAGTTTACCCTGGGGGCAGAATGCAACTAATGAAAAACTGTTTTTT
-	-	TRBV19	TRBJ2-1	CASSIDPTGVATEQFF	TGTGCCAGTAGTATAGATCCGACAGGTGTGGCTACGGAGCAGTTCTTC
-	-	TRBV7-9	TRBJ2-5	CASSPLAEQYF	TGTGCCAGCAGCCCCCTCGCGGAGCAGTACTTC
-	-	TRBV6-1	TRBJ2-5	CASRGLSLMGTQYF	TGTGCCAGCAGGGGACTCTCCCTGATGGGGACCCAGTACTTC
few	-	TRBV5-8	TRBJ1-4	CASSLAGGASNEKLFF	TGTGCCAGCAGCTTGGCGGGAGGGGCGTCTAATGAAAAACTGTTTTTT
-	TRBD1	TRBV5-1	TRBJ1-1	CASSSRDRERAEAFF	TGCGCCAGCAGCTCCCGGGACAGGGAACGCGCTGAAGCTTTCTTT
-	-	TRBV7-8	TRBJ1-4	CASSLVPRVGGNEKLFF	TGTGCCAGCAGCTTAGTCCCCAGGGTGGGGGGGAATGAAAAACTGTTTTTT
-	-	TRBV6-5	TRBJ2-4	CASSSQGLAKNIQYF	TGTGCCAGCAGTTCCCAGGGATTAGCCAAAAACATTCAGTACTTC
few	-	TRBV4-1	TRBJ1-1	CASSQDQGWNTEAFF	TGCGCCAGCAGCCAAGATCAGGGGTGGAACACTGAAGCTTTCTTT
-	-	TRBV14	TRBJ1-1	CASSRTSPNTEAFF	TGTGCCAGCAGCCGTACATCCCCAAACACTGAAGCTTTCTTT
-	TRBD1	TRBV6-1	TRBJ1-2	CASGDWTGFGGYTF	TGTGCCAGCGGGGACTGGACAGGGTTTGGCGGCTACACCTTC
-	TRBD1	TRBV4-2	TRBJ1-5	CASSLLGTGGQPQHF	TGTGCCAGCAGCCTCCTCGGGACAGGGGGTCAGCCCCAGCATTTT
-	-	TRBV5-1	TRBJ1-2	CASSFEATANYGYTF	TGCGCCAGCAGCTTCGAGGCGACAGCCAACTATGGCTACACCTTC
-	-	TRBV5-4	TRBJ1-1	CASTLGNMNTEAFF	TGTGCCAGCACCCTGGGCAACATGAACACTGAAGCTTTCTTT
-	-	TRBV4-2	TRBJ2-5	CASSQERQVQETQYF	TGTGCCAGCAGCCAAGAGCGACAGGTACAAGAGACCCAGTACTTC
-	TRBD1	TRBV19	TRBJ2-2	CASQHTGTGDTGELFF	TGTGCCAGCCAACACACCGGGACAGGGGACACCGGGGAGCTGTTTTTT
-	-	TRBV5-1	TRBJ2-3	CASSLGRGPFGEDTQYF	TGCGCCAGCAGCTTGGGGCGGGGGCCCTTCGGAGAGGATACGCAGTATTTT
-	TRBD1	TRBV9	TRBJ1-2	CASSVQQGALDYGYTF	TGTGCCAGCAGCGTGCAACAGGGGGCTCTAGACTATGGCTACACCTTC
-	-	TRBV11-2	TRBJ2-7	CASSLQGAYEQYF	TGTGCCAGCAGCTTACAAGGGGCCTACGAGCAGTACTTC
-	-	TRBV10-3	TRBJ1-1	CAISEWSQTNTEAFF	TGTGCCATCAGTGAGTGGAGTCAGACGAACACTGAAGCTTTCTTT
once	TRBD2	TRBV4-1	TRBJ2-3	CASSQILAGGSDTQYF	TGCGCCAGCAGCCAAATCCTGGCGGGGGGTTCAGATACGCAGTATTTT
-	TRBD2	TRBV2	TRBJ2-5	CASRQTSGGEETQYF	TGTGCCAGCAGACAGACTAGCGGGGGGGAAGAGACCCAGTACTTC
-	-	TRBV6-1	TRBJ2-7	CASSEASGGRTYEQYF	TGTGCCAGCAGTGAAGCGTCGGGGGGCAGAACCTACGAGCAGTACTTC
-	-	TRBV7-8	TRBJ2-3	CASSSRGSTDTQYF	TGTGCCAGCAGCTCTCGGGGATCCACAGATACGCAGTATTTT